Sequencing of this TCR beta chain was carried out in a study of monozygotic twins with inflammatory bowel disease. Whole-study findings and limits: A single strong clonotype or signal linked to IBD was not supported.

Germline V CDR1 and CDR2: SGHRS, YFSETQ. This CDR3 is 19 amino acids long. Remarks on this clonotype: Its antigen remains unidentified.

Researchers put TCRalpha and TCRbeta cDNA through two nested PCRs lasting about 17 and 10 cycles. TCRdb reworked the 5' RACE reads into one entry per CDR3 protein, no DNA. The table for this sample gives roughly 320,000 distinct CDR3 sequences. The chain employs TRBV5-1 and TRBJ2-1; TCRdb calls TRBD2, which cannot be checked without DNA. The receptor was derived from a human donor with ulcerative colitis or Crohn's disease, or a healthy co-twin of an affected twin (not recorded which). Sequenced input: blood. CDR3 protein: CASSRLAGAREGSYNEQFF. The full variable domain, its missing parts supplied by reference TRBV5-1 and TRBJ2-1, is KAGVTQTPRYLIKTRGQQVTLSCSPISGHRSVSWYQQTPGQGLQFLFEYFSETQRNKGNFPGRFSGRQFSNSRSEMNVSTLELGDSALYLCASSRLAGAREGSYNEQFFGPGTRLTVL.